Listed here are 9 T cell receptor beta chains from one sample, sequenced in a study of identical twins. TCRdb redid the calling of the 5' RACE reads with MiXCR, one entry per CDR3 protein. Here the sample spans hundreds of thousands of distinct CDR3 sequences, roughly 9% being singletons. The data were also submitted as part of a second study, on yellow fever vaccine responses in identical twins.

Sequenced material: CD8+ T cells sorted from blood. The receptors derive from a woman aged 18 to 35 in good health.

The rearrangement joins TRBV6-1 to TRBJ1-5; D unresolved. The V end lost 0 bases, the J end lost 4 bases, and 13 bases lay between the germline ends. The CDR3 covers 16 residues. The germline gives CDR1 MNHNS, CDR2 SASEGT. CDR3 in DNA: TGTGCCAGCAGTGAAGCGGAAGGGTCTGGGAATCAGCCCCAGCATTTT. Protein product: CASSEAEGSGNQPQHF.

This clonotype was seen at least ten times. V gene TRBV13 combines with J gene TRBJ2-3; no definite D call. Looked up from germline, CDR1 is PRHDT and CDR2 is FYEKMQ (reference sequence). Trimming took 5 bases from V and 6 from J, leaving 12 bases between them. This CDR3 is 13 amino acids long. Here the CDR3 reads CASSPNSRDTQYF. CDR3 bases: TGTGCCAGCAGCCCGAATTCGCGTGATACGCAGTATTTT.

The gene calls are TRBV5-5 and TRBJ2-2; no clear D gene. The V gene lost 0 bases and the J gene lost 3 bases, with 12 bases spanning the gap. Germline V CDR1 and CDR2: SGHKS, YYEKEE (reference sequence). CDR3 length: 16 amino acids. This chain's CDR3 is CASSLGPLRYTGELFF. DNA for the CDR3: TGTGCCAGCAGCTTGGGTCCGTTGAGGTACACCGGGGAGCTGTTTTTT.

In its sample, this clonotype was seen a few times. The chain uses TRBV3-1 and TRBJ2-7; D unresolved. The CDR3 contains 13 residues. Germline V gives CDR1 LGHDT, CDR2 YNNKEL (reference sequence). The ends were cut back, 3 bases at V and 2 bases at J, with 8 bases in the middle. CDR3 residues: CASSHPSTYEQYF. The CDR3 DNA is TGTGCCAGCAGCCATCCTAGTACCTACGAGCAGTACTTC.

This clonotype has ten or more counts. CDR3 nucleotide sequence: TGCGCCAGCAGCCAAGATTCTTTAGCGGGAGGGCCAGGGGAGACCCAGTACTTC. Protein: CASSQDSLAGGPGETQYF. The rearrangement links TRBV4-3 to TRBJ2-5; 11 positions match TRBD2. The V and J ends lost 0 bases and 5 bases, in that order; junction bases with no gene match: 11. The CDR3 contains 18 residues. Germline-derived CDR1 and CDR2 are LGHNA and YSLEER.

The chain recombines TRBV5-8 with TRBJ2-1; the match to TRBD1 covers 10 bases. The CDR3 has 13 residues. The germline V gene encodes CDR1 SGHTS and CDR2 YDEGEE. V dropped 9 bases and J dropped 9; count of bases not matched to a gene: 9. This chain's CDR3 is CAMSLGTGAEQFF. The CDR3 DNA reads as TGTGCCATGAGCCTCGGGACAGGGGCTGAGCAGTTCTTC.

This clonotype has ten or more counts. This chain uses TRBV5-1 with TRBJ1-1; possible D gene TRBD1, 6 bases. V lost 3 bases and J 3 bases, leaving 15 bases between the germline ends. The CDR3 covers 15 residues. The germline gives CDR1 SGHRS, CDR2 YFSETQ. DNA for the CDR3: TGCGCCAGCAGCTACAGGGTTGGGCAGTACACTGAAGCTTTCTTT. This encodes CASSYRVGQYTEAFF.

The genes are TRBV7-2 and TRBJ2-2; 8 bases align to TRBD1. The CDR3 loop spans 14 amino acids. Germline loops: CDR1 SGHTA, CDR2 FQGNSA. The V segment lost 5 bases and the J segment 4 bases; nucleotides outside the gene matches: 3. CDR3 sequence reads: CASSSGQGTGELFF. For the CDR3, the DNA is TGTGCCAGCAGCAGCGGACAGGGCACCGGGGAGCTGTTTTTT.

The rearrangement links TRBV7-6 to TRBJ2-1, with 10 bases fitting TRBD2. The CDR3 loop spans 17 amino acids. Losses at the gene ends were 3 bases for V and 0 bases for J; bases not matched to a gene: 5. Per germline, CDR1 SGHVS and CDR2 FNYEAQ. CDR3 sequence reads: CASSLRTSGVSYNEQFF. CDR3 DNA sequence: TGTGCCAGCAGCTTGCGGACTAGCGGTGTCTCCTACAATGAGCAGTTCTTC.